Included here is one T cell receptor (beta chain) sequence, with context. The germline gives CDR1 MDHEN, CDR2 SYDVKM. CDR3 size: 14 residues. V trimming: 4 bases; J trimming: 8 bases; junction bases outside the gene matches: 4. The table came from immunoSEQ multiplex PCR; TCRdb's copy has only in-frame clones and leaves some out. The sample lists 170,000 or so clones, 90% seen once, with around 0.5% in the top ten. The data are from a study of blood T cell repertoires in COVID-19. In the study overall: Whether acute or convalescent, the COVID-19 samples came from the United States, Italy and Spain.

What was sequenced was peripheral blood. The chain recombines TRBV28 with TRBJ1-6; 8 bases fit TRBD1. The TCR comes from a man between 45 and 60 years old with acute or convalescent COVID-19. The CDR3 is CASSWTGSHSPLHF. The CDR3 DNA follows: TGTGCCAGCAGTTGGACAGGGAGTCATTCACCCCTCCACTTT.